The TCR beta chain described here comes from a study of blood T cells in healthy people across ages. Study at large: Per two T cells, template switching captured roughly one barcoded beta molecule.

CDR3 length equals 13 residues. Trimming pared 6 bases from V and 7 bases from J, leaving 15 bases between. All donors came from Russia, were Caucasian and healthy, and spanned ages about 6 to 100. A second PCR of roughly 7 to 11 cycles used a sample-barcoded 5' primer and a J-beta primer mix. MiXCR, run by TCRdb on the 5' RACE reads, gives a single entry per CDR3 protein. There are more than 800,000 distinct CDR3 sequences in the sample; about 28% occur only once, and 15% to 20% lies in the top ten. This clonotype was seen ten or more times. The antigen is unknown. Study results and limitations: TCR beta diversity per million T cells fell roughly linearly with age. Since the PBMCs were unsorted, naive and antigen-experienced cells could not be conclusively compared.

The chain has TRBV12-3 or TRBV12-4 and TRBJ1-2; maybe TRBD1 (6 bases). The sample consisted of blood. This sequence originates from a woman of 80 years or more in good health. CDR3 sequence reads: CASSRGGPGGYTF. The CDR3 DNA sequence: TGTGCCAGCAGCCGGGGGGGCCCGGGTGGCTACACCTTC.